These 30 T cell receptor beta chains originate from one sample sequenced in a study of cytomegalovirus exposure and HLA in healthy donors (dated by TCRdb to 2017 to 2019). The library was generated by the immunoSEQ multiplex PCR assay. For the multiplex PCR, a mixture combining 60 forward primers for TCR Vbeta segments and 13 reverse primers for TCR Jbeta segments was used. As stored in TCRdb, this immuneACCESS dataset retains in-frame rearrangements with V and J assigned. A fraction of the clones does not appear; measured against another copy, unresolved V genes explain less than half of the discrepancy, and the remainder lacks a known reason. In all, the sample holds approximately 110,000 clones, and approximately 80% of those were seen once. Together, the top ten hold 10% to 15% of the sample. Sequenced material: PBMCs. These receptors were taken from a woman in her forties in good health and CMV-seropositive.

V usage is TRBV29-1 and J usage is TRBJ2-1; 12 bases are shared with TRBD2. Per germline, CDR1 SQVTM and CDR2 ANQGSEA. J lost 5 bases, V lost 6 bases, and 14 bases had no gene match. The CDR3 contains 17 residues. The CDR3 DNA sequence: TGCAGCGTCTCCCGGGGGGGGACTAGCGGGTTGCACAATGAGCAGTTCTTC. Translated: CSVSRGGTSGLHNEQFF.

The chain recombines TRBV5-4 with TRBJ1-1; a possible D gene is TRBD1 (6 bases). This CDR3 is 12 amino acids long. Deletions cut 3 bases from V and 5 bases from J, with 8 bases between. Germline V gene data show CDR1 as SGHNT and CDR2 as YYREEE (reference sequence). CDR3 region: CASSSRGTEAFF. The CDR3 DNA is TGTGCCAGCAGCTCGAGGGGGACTGAAGCTTTCTTT.

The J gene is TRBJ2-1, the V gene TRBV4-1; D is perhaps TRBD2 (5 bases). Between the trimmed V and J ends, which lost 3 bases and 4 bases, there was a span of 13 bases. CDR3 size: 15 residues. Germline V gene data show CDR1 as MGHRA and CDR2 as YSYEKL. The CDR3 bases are TGCGCCAGCAGCCACTTTGAGCGGTCGTACAATGAGCAGTTCTTC. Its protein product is CASSHFERSYNEQFF.

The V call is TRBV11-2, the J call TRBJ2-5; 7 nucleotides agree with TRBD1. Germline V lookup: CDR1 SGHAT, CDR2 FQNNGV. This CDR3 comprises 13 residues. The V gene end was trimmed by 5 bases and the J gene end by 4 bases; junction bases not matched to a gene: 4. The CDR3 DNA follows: TGTGCCAGCAGCGACAGGGTTTCAGAGACCCAGTACTTC. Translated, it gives CASSDRVSETQYF.

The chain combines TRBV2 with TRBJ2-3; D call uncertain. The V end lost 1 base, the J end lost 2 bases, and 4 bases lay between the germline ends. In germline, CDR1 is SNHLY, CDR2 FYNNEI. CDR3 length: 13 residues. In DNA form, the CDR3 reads TGTGCCAGCAGTGAAGTCCTCACAGATACGCAGTATTTT. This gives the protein CASSEVLTDTQYF.

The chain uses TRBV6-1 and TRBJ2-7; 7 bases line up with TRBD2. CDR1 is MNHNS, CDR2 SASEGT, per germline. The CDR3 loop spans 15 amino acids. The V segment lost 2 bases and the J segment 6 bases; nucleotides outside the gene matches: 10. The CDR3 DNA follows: TGTGCCAGCAGTGAAACCGCGGCGGGAGTTGTCGAGCAGTACTTC. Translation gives CASSETAAGVVEQYF.

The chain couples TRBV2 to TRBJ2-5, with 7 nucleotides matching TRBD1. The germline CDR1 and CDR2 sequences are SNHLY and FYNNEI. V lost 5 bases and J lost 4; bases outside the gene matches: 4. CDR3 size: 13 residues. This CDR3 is CASSMGQIETQYF. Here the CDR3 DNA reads TGTGCCAGCAGTATGGGACAGATAGAGACCCAGTACTTC.

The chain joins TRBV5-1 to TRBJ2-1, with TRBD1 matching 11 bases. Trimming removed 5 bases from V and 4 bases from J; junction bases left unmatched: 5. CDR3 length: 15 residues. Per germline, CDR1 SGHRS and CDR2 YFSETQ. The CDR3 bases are TGCGCCAGCAGGACCGGGACAGGGGGATACAATGAGCAGTTCTTC. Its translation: CASRTGTGGYNEQFF.

In DNA form, the CDR3 reads TGTGCCAGCATCCACAGGGACAGCGGAAACACCATATATTTT. The encoded protein is CASIHRDSGNTIYF. The gene calls are TRBV28 and TRBJ1-3; TRBD1 aligns across 7 bases. The CDR3 spans 14 residues. Unmatched junction bases numbered 7, after V lost 7 bases and J lost 4 bases. Looked up from germline, CDR1 is MDHEN and CDR2 is SYDVKM.

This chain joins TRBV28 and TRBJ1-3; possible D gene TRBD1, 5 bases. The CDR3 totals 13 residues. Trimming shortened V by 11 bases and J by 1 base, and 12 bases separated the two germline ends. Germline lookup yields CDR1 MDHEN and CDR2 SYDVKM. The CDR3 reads CASGRGSGNTIYF. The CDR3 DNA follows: TGTGCCTCTGGTCGGGGGTCTGGAAACACCATATATTTT.

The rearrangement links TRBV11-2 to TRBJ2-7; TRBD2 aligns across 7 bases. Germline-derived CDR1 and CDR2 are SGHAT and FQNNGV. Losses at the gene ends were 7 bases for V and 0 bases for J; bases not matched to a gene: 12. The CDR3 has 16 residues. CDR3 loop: CASTKGAGAGSYEQYF. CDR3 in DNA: TGTGCCAGCACTAAAGGGGCGGGAGCCGGCTCCTACGAGCAGTACTTC.

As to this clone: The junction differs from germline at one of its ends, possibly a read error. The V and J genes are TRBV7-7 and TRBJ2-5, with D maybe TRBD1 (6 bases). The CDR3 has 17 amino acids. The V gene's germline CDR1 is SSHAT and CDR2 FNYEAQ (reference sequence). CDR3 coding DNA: TGTGCTAGCAGCTTAGGAGTCCAAAGGGGGACAAAAGAGACCCAGTACTTC. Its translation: CASSLGVQRGTKETQYF.

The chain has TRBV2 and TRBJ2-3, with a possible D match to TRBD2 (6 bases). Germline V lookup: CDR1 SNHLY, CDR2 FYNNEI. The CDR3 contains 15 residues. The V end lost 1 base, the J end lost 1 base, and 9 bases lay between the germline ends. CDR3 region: CASSEERVRTDTQYF. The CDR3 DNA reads TGTGCCAGCAGTGAAGAGCGGGTCCGCACAGATACGCAGTATTTT.

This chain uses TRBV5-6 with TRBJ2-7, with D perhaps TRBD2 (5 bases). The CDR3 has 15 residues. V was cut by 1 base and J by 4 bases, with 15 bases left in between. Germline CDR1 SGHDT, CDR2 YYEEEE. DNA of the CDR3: TGTGCCAGCAGCTTGTCCGCCAGGAGGAGGTACGAGCAGTACTTC. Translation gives CASSLSARRRYEQYF. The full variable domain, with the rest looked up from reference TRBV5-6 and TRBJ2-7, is DAGVTQSPTHLIKTRGQQVTLRCSPKSGHDTVSWYQQALGQGPQFIFQYYEEEERQRGNFPDRFSGHQFPNYSSELNVNALLLGDSALYLCASSLSARRRYEQYFGPGTRLTVT.

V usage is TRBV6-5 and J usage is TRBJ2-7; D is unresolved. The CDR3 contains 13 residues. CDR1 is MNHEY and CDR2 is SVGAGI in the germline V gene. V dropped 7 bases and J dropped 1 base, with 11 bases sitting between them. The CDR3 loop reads CASTKLGSYEQYF. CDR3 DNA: TGTGCCAGCACTAAACTCGGGTCCTACGAGCAGTACTTC.

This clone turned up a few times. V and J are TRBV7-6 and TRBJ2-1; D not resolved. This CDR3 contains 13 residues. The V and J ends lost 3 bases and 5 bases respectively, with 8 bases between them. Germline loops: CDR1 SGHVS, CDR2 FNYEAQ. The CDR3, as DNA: TGTGCCAGCAGCTTTTCTCTAAACAATGAGCAGTTCTTC. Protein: CASSFSLNNEQFF.

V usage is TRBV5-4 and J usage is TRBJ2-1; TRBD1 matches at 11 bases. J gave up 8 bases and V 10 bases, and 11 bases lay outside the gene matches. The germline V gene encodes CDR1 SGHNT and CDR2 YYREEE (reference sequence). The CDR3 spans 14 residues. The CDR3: CAARGQGAFDEQFF. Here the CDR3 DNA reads TGTGCCGCTCGAGGACAGGGGGCTTTTGATGAGCAGTTCTTC.

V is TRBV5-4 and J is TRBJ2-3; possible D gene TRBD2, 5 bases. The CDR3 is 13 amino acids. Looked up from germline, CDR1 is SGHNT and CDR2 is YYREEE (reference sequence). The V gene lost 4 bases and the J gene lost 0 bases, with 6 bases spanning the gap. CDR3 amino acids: CASSRTSTDTQYF. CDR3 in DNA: TGTGCCAGCAGCCGGACTAGCACAGATACGCAGTATTTT. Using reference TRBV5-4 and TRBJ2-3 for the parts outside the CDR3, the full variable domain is ETGVTQSPTHLIKTRGQQVTLRCSSQSGHNTVSWYQQALGQGPQFIFQYYREEENGRGNFPPRFSGLQFPNYSSELNVNALELDDSALYLCASSRTSTDTQYFGPGTRLTVL.

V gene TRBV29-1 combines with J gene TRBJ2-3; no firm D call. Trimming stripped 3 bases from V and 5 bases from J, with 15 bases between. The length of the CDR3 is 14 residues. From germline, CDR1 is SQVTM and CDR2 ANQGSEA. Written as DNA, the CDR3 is TGCAGCGTTGATGAGGTTTACGAAGGAGATACGCAGTATTTT. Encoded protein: CSVDEVYEGDTQYF.

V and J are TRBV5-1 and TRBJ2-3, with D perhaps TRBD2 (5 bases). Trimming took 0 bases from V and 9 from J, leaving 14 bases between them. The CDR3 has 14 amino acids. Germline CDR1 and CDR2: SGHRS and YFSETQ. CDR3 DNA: TGCGCCAGCAGCTTGGATAGCTTAGGACTCACGCAGTATTTT. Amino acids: CASSLDSLGLTQYF.

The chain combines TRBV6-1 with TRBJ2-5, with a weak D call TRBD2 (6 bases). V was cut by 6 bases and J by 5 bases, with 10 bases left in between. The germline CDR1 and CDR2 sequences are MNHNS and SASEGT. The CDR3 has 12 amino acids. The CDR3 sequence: CASRSEGETQYF. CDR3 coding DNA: TGTGCCAGCAGATCGGAGGGGGAGACCCAGTACTTC.

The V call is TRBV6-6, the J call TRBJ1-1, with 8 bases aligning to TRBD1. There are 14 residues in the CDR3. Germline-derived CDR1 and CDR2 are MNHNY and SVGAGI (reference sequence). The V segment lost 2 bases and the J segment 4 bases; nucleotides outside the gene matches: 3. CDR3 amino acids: CASSYRTGSTEAFF. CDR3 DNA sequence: TGTGCCAGCAGTTACAGGACAGGGAGCACTGAAGCTTTCTTT.

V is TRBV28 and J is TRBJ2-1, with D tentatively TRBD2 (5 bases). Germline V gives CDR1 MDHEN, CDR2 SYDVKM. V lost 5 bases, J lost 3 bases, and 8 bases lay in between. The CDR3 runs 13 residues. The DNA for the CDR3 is TGTGCCAGCAGTCTCGACTACTACAATGAGCAGTTCTTC. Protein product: CASSLDYYNEQFF.

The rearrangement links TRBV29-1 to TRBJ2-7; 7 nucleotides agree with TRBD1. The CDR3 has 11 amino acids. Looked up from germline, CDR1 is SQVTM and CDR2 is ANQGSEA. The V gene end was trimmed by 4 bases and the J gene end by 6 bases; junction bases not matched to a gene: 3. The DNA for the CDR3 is TGCAGCGTTGGCGGACAGGTCGAGCAGTACTTC. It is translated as CSVGGQVEQYF.

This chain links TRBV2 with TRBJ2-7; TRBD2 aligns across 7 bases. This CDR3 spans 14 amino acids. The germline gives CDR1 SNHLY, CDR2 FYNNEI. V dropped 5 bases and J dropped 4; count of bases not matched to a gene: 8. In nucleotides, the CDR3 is TGTGCCAGCAGTACTAGACCCGGGGGGTACGAGCAGTACTTC. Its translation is CASSTRPGGYEQYF.

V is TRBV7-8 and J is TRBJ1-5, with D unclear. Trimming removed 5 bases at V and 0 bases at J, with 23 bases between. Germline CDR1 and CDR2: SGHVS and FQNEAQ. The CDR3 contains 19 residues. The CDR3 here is CASSQFRPSRGSSNQPQHF. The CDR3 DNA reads TGTGCCAGCAGCCAATTTCGTCCCTCGAGAGGGAGTAGCAATCAGCCCCAGCATTTT.

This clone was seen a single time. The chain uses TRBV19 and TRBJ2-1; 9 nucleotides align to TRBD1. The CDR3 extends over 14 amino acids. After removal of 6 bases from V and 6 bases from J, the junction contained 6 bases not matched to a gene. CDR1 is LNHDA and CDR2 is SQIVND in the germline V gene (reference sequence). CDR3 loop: CASRVEQGANEQFF. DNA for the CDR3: TGTGCCAGTAGAGTGGAACAGGGGGCCAATGAGCAGTTCTTC.

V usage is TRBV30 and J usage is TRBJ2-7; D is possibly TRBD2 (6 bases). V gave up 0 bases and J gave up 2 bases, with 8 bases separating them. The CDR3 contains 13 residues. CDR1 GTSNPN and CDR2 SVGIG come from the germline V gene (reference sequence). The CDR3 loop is CAWSVLAAYEQYF. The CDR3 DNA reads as TGTGCCTGGAGTGTACTAGCTGCCTACGAGCAGTACTTC.

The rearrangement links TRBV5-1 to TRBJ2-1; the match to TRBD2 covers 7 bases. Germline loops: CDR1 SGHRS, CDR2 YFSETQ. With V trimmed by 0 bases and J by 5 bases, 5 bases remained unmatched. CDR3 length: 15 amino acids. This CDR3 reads CASSLEGRAHNEQFF. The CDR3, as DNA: TGCGCCAGCAGCTTGGAGGGGAGGGCCCACAATGAGCAGTTCTTC.

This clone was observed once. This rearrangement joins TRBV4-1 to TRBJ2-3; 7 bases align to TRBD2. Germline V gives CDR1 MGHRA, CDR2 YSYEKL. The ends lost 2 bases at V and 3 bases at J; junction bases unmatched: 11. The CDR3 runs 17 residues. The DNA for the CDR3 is TGCGCCAGCAGCCAACCTCTTAGGACTAGTTCTACAGATACGCAGTATTTT. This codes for CASSQPLRTSSTDTQYF.